This TCR beta chain was sequenced for a study of cytomegalovirus exposure and HLA in healthy donors. The study, taken as a whole, reports: Later genetic work tied a missense DCLRE1C variant to beta-chain V and J trimming. An analysis done earlier found most TCR beta V segments productive about 90% or about 30% of the time. There were around 160 TCR beta chains listed as cytomegalovirus-associated. Presence/absence analyses rested on an assumption that sequencing depth was roughly uniform across donors.

Notes on this clone: Its cognate antigen is unknown.

The PCR ran on 60 Vbeta and 13 Jbeta primers. Sequencing used immunoSEQ multiplex PCR; TCRdb keeps in-frame clones, though not all of them. The data hold 170,000 or so clones, with under 80% observed a single time. The ends were cut back, 1 base at V and 3 bases at J, with 5 bases in the middle. Per the germline V gene, CDR1 is SGHDT and CDR2 is YYEEEE. The CDR3 has 13 amino acids. This TCR was sampled from a young woman in good health and CMV-seronegative. The chain is built from TRBV5-6 and TRBJ1-3; a weak D match, TRBD1 (5 bases). Sequencing was done on a sample of PBMCs. The CDR3 region has the DNA TGTGCCAGCAGCTTGACAGGTGGAAACACCATATATTTT. It specifies CASSLTGGNTIYF.